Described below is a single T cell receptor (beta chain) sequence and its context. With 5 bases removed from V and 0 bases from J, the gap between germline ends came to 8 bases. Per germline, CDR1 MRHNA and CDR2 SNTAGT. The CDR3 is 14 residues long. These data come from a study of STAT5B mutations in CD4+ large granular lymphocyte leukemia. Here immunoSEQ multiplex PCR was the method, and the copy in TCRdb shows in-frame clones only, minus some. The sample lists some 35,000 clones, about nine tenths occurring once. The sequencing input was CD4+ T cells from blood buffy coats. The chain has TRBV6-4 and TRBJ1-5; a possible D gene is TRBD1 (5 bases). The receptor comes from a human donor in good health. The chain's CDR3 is CASSPGPSNQPQHF. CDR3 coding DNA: TGTGCCAGCAGTCCAGGGCCTAGCAATCAGCCCCAGCATTTT.